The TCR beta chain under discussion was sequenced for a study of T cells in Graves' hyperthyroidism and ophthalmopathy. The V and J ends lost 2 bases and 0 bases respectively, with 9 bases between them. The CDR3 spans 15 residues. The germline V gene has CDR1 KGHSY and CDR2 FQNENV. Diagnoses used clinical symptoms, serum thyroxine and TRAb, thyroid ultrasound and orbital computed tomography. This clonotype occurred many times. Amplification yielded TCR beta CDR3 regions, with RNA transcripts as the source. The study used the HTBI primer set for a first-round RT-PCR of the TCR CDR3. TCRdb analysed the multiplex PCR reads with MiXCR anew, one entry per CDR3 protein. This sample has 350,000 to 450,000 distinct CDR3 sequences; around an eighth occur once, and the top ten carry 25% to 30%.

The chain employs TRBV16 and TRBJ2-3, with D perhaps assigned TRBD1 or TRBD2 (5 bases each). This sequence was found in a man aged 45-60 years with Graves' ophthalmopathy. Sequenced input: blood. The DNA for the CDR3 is TGTGCCAGCAGCCAAGGGGGAGTGAGCACAGATACGCAGTATTTT. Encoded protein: CASSQGGVSTDTQYF.